This TCR beta chain appears in the sequencing data of a study of T cells in Graves' hyperthyroidism and ophthalmopathy. Study-wide results and caveats: The majority of expanded thyroid clonotypes above 0.001 also appeared in blood.

The germline CDR1 and CDR2 sequences are SGHRS and YFSETQ. The CDR3 is 15 residues long. V was clipped by 7 bases and J by 1 base; unmatched bases: 9. As regards this clonotype: Its antigen remains unidentified.

Absent ophthalmopathy progression within 18 months defined stable Graves' hyperthyroidism. TCR beta CDR3 region amplification was performed from RNA transcripts. The HTBI primer set drove a first-round RT-PCR of the TCR CDR3. From the multiplex PCR reads, TCRdb called clonotypes with MiXCR, one entry per CDR3 protein. The sample lists about 620,000 distinct CDR3 sequences, roughly 16% seen once, with around 3.9% in the top ten. This TCR was recovered from a woman in her twenties or thirties with Graves' hyperthyroidism. This rearrangement joins TRBV5-1 to TRBJ2-5, with 8 bases aligning to TRBD2. The sample comprised blood. The CDR3 region has the DNA TGCGCCAGCGGGATTCACAGCGGGAGCCAAGAGACCCAGTACTTC. Encoded protein: CASGIHSGSQETQYF.